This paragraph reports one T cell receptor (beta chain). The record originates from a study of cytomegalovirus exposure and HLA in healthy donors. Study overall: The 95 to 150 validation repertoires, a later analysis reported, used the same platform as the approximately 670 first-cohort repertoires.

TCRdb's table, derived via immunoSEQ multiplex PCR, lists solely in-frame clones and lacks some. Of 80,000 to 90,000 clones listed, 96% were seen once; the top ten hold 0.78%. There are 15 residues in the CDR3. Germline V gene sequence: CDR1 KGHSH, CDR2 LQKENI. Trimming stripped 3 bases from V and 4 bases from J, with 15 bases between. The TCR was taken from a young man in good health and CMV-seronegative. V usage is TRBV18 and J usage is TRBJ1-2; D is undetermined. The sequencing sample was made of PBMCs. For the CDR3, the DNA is TGTGCCAGCTCACCGACGGGTACCCAACTCTATGGCTACACCTTC. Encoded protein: CASSPTGTQLYGYTF. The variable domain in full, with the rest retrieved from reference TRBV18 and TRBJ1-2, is NAGVMQNPRHLVRRRGQEARLRCSPMKGHSHVYWYRQLPEEGLKFMVYLQKENIIDESGMPKERFSAEFPKEGPSILRIQQVVRGDSAAYFCASSPTGTQLYGYTFGSGTRLTVV.